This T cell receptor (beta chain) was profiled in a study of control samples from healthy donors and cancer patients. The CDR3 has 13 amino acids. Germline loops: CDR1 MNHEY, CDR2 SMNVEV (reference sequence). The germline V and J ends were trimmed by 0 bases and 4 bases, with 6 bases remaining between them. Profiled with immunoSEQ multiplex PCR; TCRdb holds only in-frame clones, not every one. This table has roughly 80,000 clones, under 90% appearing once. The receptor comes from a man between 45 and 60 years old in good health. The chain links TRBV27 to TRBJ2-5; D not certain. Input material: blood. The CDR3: CASSLSGRETQYF. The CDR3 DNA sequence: TGTGCCAGCAGTTTATCCGGGCGAGAGACCCAGTACTTC.